The next 7 T cell receptor beta chains were all read from a single sample in a study of T cell responses to AZD1222 COVID-19 vaccine. Sequencing was performed with immunoSEQ multiplex PCR; in TCRdb, only in-frame clones are kept and a portion is missing. The data show about 150,000 clones, with about 93% seen just once and about 9.1% held by the top ten. The input for sequencing was peripheral blood, taken on day 0 of AZD1222 vaccination. These receptors originate from an adult in good health.

CDR3 region: CASSLRLGSSYEQYF. The CDR3 nucleotides read TGTGCCAGCAGTTTGCGGCTAGGAAGCTCCTACGAGCAGTACTTC. This sequence joins TRBV27 and TRBJ2-7; D not certain. Trimming took off 3 bases at V and 0 bases at J, with 12 bases between the two ends. The CDR3 contains 15 residues. Germline CDR1 is MNHEY and CDR2 is SMNVEV (reference sequence).

The rearrangement joins TRBV18 to TRBJ1-5; no definite D call. Trimming pared 0 bases from V and 7 bases from J, leaving 10 bases between. The CDR3 is 14 amino acids. In germline, CDR1 is KGHSH, CDR2 LQKENI. CDR3 nucleotide sequence: TGTGCCAGCTCACCACCTTCGGGTAACCAGCCCCAGCATTTT. Protein product: CASSPPSGNQPQHF.

The chain is built from TRBV18 and TRBJ1-6; D remains ambiguous. V dropped 10 bases and J dropped 0 bases, with 10 bases sitting between them. This CDR3 region has 14 residues. Germline CDR1 is KGHSH and CDR2 is LQKENI. In DNA form, the CDR3 reads TGTGCCACCACCCTAAGCTCCTATAATTCACCCCTCCACTTT. This encodes CATTLSSYNSPLHF.

V is TRBV5-4 and J is TRBJ1-6; D gene unclear. This CDR3 is built from 15 residues. Trimming took off 0 bases at V and 7 bases at J, with 11 bases between the two ends. The germline V gene encodes CDR1 SGHNT and CDR2 YYREEE (reference sequence). The CDR3 DNA reads as TGTGCCAGCAGCTTGGACAGTGCAAGGAATTCACCCCTCCACTTT. Encoded protein: CASSLDSARNSPLHF.

The chain has TRBV25-1 and TRBJ2-1; perhaps TRBD1 as D (6 bases). This CDR3 has 15 amino acids. The V end was cut by 4 bases, the J end by 3 bases, with 13 bases between. The V gene's germline CDR1 is MGHDK and CDR2 SYGVNS. The CDR3 sequence: CASSAQGSNYNEQFF. For the CDR3, the DNA is TGTGCCAGCAGTGCCCAGGGGAGTAACTACAATGAGCAGTTCTTC.

The chain uses TRBV5-4 and TRBJ1-2, with TRBD1 identical over 8 bases. This CDR3 comprises 14 residues. The junction had 5 bases not matched to a gene; V was cut back by 0 bases and J by 7 bases. CDR1 is SGHNT, CDR2 YYREEE, per germline (reference sequence). CDR3 in amino acids: CASSLVAGGLGYTF. CDR3 coding DNA: TGTGCCAGCAGCTTGGTGGCAGGGGGCCTTGGCTACACCTTC.

CDR3 DNA: TGTGCCACCGGACAGGGTTACAATGAGCAGTTCTTC. Its protein product is CATGQGYNEQFF. The V call is TRBV10-3, the J call TRBJ2-1; 8 bases fit TRBD1. The junction had 3 bases not matched to a gene; V was cut back by 10 bases and J by 4 bases. The CDR3 is made up of 12 amino acids. Germline lookup yields CDR1 ENHRY and CDR2 SYGVKD.